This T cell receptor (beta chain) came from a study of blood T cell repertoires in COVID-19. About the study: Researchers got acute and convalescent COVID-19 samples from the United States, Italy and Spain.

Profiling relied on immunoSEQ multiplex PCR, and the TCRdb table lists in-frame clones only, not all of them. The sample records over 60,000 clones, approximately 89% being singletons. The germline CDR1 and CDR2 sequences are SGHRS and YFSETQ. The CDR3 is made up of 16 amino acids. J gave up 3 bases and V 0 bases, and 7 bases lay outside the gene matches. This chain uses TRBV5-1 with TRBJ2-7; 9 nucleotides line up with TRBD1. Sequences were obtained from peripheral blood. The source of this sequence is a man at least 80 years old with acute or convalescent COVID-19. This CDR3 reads CASSLAGTGRNYEQYF. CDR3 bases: TGCGCCAGCAGCTTGGCGGGGACAGGGAGGAACTACGAGCAGTACTTC.